Sequencing of this TCR beta chain was carried out in a study of high-grade serous ovarian cancer treatment subgroups. Study in general: On average, just over 14,000 reads and 7,000 to 8,000 unique TCR beta rearrangements were obtained per sample. Study-level points and caveats: Different patients shared almost no repertoire; same-patient tumors shared about 0.11 to 0.79. Only CDR3 was analyzed; CDR1 and CDR2 were not. Higher neoantigen levels went with greater TCR clonal relatedness.

Some clones are missing from TCRdb's copy, which holds only in-frame ones; the method was immunoSEQ multiplex PCR. The repertoire holds 900 to 1,200 clones, with about 71% as singletons. This clone showed up just once. Its antigen remains unknown. The tumor samples were collected prior to definitive surgery or chemotherapy. The CDR3 consists of 12 residues. V was pared by 2 bases and J by 7 bases, with 9 bases between. The germline V gene has CDR1 GTSNPN and CDR2 SVGIG (reference sequence). The TCR was taken from a human donor with high-grade serous ovarian cancer. The source material was tumor tissue. The V gene is TRBV30, the J gene TRBJ2-1, with D perhaps matching TRBD2 (5 bases). CDR3 residues: CAWSPWRNEQFF. CDR3 sequence (DNA): TGTGCCTGGAGTCCCTGGAGGAATGAGCAGTTCTTC. The full variable domain, rest sourced from reference TRBV30 and TRBJ2-1, is SQTIHQWPATLVQPVGSPLSLECTVEGTSNPNLYWYRQAAGRGLQLLFYSVGIGQISSEVPQNLSASRPQDRQFILSSKKLLLSDSGFYLCAWSPWRNEQFFGPGTRLTVL.